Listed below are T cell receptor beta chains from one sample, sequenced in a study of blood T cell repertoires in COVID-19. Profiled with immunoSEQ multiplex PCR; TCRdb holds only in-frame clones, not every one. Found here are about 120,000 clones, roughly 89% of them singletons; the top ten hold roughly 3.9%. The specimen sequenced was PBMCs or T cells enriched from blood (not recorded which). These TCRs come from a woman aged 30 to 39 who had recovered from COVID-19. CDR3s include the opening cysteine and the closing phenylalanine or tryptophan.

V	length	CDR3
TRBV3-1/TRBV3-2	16	CASSQAPTAISYEQYF
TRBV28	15	CASRPRTEVTYEQYF
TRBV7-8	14	CASAVGLGYNEQFF
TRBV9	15	CASSVGGSNTGELFF
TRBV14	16	CASSQDLAFPNEKLFF
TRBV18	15	CASMPPRTFNSPLHF
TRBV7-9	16	CASSARGSGMTDTQYF
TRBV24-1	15	CATQRQGGLGQPQHF
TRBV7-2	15	CASSYEQGVSYEQYF
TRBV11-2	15	CASSRRGTFGSPLHF